The rows below give T cell receptor beta chains drawn from one sample of a study of OX40 agonist ivuxolimab in advanced cancers. Some clones are missing from TCRdb's copy, which holds only in-frame ones; the method was immunoSEQ multiplex PCR. The sample consists of some 41,000 clones, 70% to 90% of them appearing once. The source was CD4+ or CD8+ T cells sorted from blood, collected in a trial of the OX40 agonist ivuxolimab. These receptors were obtained from an adult with an advanced solid tumor such as melanoma, head and neck, liver or kidney cancer. The CDR3 runs from the conserved cysteine through the conserved F or W. Fields, in order: clone size, V gene, D gene, J gene, CDR3 DNA, CDR3 protein. The D gene is left open where the match is weak. The size of a clone is reported for some rows only, either as once, few or many, or as a class for expanded clones.

>NA|TRBV7-2|TRBD1|TRBJ1-5
TGTGCCAGCAGCTTAAGGGCAGGGGGGGATCAGCCCCAGCATTTT
CASSLRAGGDQPQHF
>NA|TRBV5-1|TRBD1|TRBJ1-2
TGCGCCAGCAGCCAACTAGGGGACAGGGGGCGATCTGGCTACACCTTC
CASSQLGDRGRSGYTF
>NA|TRBV9|NA|TRBJ1-2
TGTGCCAGCAGCATGACGGAACGAGGGGGCTACACCTTC
CASSMTERGGYTF
>NA|TRBV13|NA|TRBJ2-2
TGTGCCAGCAGAAAAAGTCCAGGGAGAAGGACCGGGGAGCTGTTTTTT
CASRKSPGRRTGELFF
>NA|TRBV7-9|NA|TRBJ2-1
TGTGCCAGCAGCCTCCAGGGGGGGCGGGGTATCAATGAGCAGTTCTTC
CASSLQGGRGINEQFF
>NA|TRBV29-1|TRBD1|TRBJ1-1
TGCAGCGTTGAACAAGGGGGCTGGACTGAAGCTTTCTTT
CSVEQGGWTEAFF
>NA|TRBV9|NA|TRBJ1-2
TGTGCCAGCAGCGGGGGGGCAGGTACGGTCTATGGCTACACCTTC
CASSGGAGTVYGYTF
>NA|TRBV7-2|TRBD2|TRBJ2-7
TGTGCCAGCAGCTTAGTCCCGGGACTAGCGGGGGTAACCTACGAGCAGTACTTC
CASSLVPGLAGVTYEQYF
>NA|TRBV7-2|NA|TRBJ1-6
TGTGCCAGCAGCTTATCGTTCGGGGGGAGTTCACCCCTCCACTTT
CASSLSFGGSSPLHF
>NA|TRBV5-4|NA|TRBJ2-2
TGTGCCAGCAGCTTGTGGGGGGCCGGTCCCGGGGAGCTGTTTTTT
CASSLWGAGPGELFF
>NA|TRBV4-3|NA|TRBJ2-3
TGCGCCAGCAGGACAGATACGCAGTATTTT
CASRTDTQYF
>NA|TRBV6-5|NA|TRBJ2-5
TGTGCCAGCAGTCAACCGGGACTCCTCTCGGAGACCCAGTACTTC
CASSQPGLLSETQYF
>NA|TRBV2|NA|TRBJ1-3
TGTGCCAGCAGTGAAGGGGCGTACTCTGGAAACACCATATATTTT
CASSEGAYSGNTIYF
>NA|TRBV18|NA|TRBJ2-7
TGTGCCAGCTCACCAGTGGGGCAGGGCGACGAGCAGTACTTC
CASSPVGQGDEQYF
>NA|TRBV9|NA|TRBJ2-2
TGTGCCAGCAGCCCCGAGGTGGGGGCCGACACCGGGGAGCTGTTTTTT
CASSPEVGADTGELFF
>NA|TRBV2|NA|TRBJ2-5
TGTGCCTCCCGGGAGAGGAGGACAGAGGAAGAGACCCAGTACTTC
CASRERRTEEETQYF
>NA|TRBV11-2|NA|TRBJ2-7
TGTGCCAGCAGCTCCTCGGACGTTAAGGGCGAGCAGTACTTC
CASSSSDVKGEQYF
>NA|TRBV6-1|NA|TRBJ1-3
TGTGCCAGCAGCGAAGGTTTCGGCCAGTGGATCTCTGGAAACACCATATATTTT
CASSEGFGQWISGNTIYF
>NA|TRBV4-2|NA|TRBJ1-1
TGTGCCAGCAGCTTTCAGAGGAACACTGAAGCTTTCTTT
CASSFQRNTEAFF
>NA|TRBV5-5|NA|TRBJ1-1
TGTGCCAGCAGCTTCTTATCGGGTACTGAAGCTTTCTTT
CASSFLSGTEAFF
>NA|TRBV5-1|TRBD1|TRBJ1-4
TGCGCCAGCAGCCCTTCGGGACAGGGAGAAGAAAAACTGTTTTTT
CASSPSGQGEEKLFF
>once|TRBV4-3|TRBD2|TRBJ2-7
TGCGCCAGCAGCCAAGATCAAGCGGGGGCGAGCTCCTACGAGCAGTACTTC
CASSQDQAGASSYEQYF
>NA|TRBV5-1|NA|TRBJ2-7
TGCGCCAGCAGCTTTCAAGACCGAACCTACGAGCAGTACTTC
CASSFQDRTYEQYF
>NA|TRBV5-4|NA|TRBJ2-1
TGTGCCAGCAGCTCCTATGAGGAGCAGTTCTTC
CASSSYEEQFF
>NA|TRBV25-1|NA|TRBJ1-1
TGTGCCAGCAGGAAGGGAGTTAACACTGAAGCTTTCTTT
CASRKGVNTEAFF
>NA|TRBV7-8|NA|TRBJ2-2
TGTGCCAGCAGCTTAGTTCTTTGGTCCGGGGAGCTGTTTTTT
CASSLVLWSGELFF
>NA|TRBV2|NA|TRBJ2-3
TGTGCCAGCAGTCTCATCCGAATCACAGATACGCAGTATTTT
CASSLIRITDTQYF
>NA|TRBV19|TRBD1|TRBJ1-1
TGTGCCACCCATCAAGCCGGGACAGGGAACACTGAAGCTTTCTTT
CATHQAGTGNTEAFF
>NA|TRBV5-1|NA|TRBJ1-4
TGCGCCAGCAGACTAACGGTAGGAGAGGAAAAACTGTTTTTT
CASRLTVGEEKLFF
>medium-sized|TRBV11-2|NA|TRBJ2-7
TGTGCCAGCAGTTTAAGCCGCTACGAGCAGTACTTC
CASSLSRYEQYF
>NA|TRBV19|TRBD1|TRBJ1-5
TGTGCCAGTAGTATAGCCCCCGGGACAGGGGATCAGCCCCAGCATTTT
CASSIAPGTGDQPQHF
>NA|TRBV5-1|NA|TRBJ2-1
TGCGCCAGCAGCTTGGCCTCAGTCGATGAGCAGTTCTTC
CASSLASVDEQFF
>NA|TRBV11-2|TRBD2|TRBJ2-5
TGTGCCAGCAGCCCCAACCGCCCCCGAAAACTAGCGGAAGAGACCCAGTACTTC
CASSPNRPRKLAEETQYF
>NA|TRBV7-2|NA|TRBJ1-4
TGTGCCAGCAGCTGGGCAGCGTCAGAGGAACTGTTTTTT
CASSWAASEELFF
>NA|TRBV19|NA|TRBJ1-3
TGTGCCAGTACCCCCCCGGTGGTGGAGAGCTCTGGAAACACCATATATTTT
CASTPPVVESSGNTIYF